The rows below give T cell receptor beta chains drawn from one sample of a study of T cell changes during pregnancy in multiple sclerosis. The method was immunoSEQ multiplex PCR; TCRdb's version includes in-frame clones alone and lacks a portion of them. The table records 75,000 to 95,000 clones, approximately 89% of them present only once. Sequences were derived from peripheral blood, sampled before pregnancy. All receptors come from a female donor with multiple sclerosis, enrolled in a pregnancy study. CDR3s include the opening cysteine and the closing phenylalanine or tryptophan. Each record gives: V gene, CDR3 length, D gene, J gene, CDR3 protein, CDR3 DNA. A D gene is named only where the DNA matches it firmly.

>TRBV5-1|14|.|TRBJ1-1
CASSPISGDTEAFF
TGCGCCAGCAGCCCAATTTCGGGGGACACTGAAGCTTTCTTT
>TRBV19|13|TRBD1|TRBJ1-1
CASRRQGNTEAFF
TGTGCCAGTAGGCGACAGGGAAATACTGAAGCTTTCTTT
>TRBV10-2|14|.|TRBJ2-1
CASKRGSQAWEQFF
TGCGCCAGCAAAAGGGGCTCCCAGGCGTGGGAGCAGTTCTTC
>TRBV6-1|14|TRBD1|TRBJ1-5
CASSPHRGPQPQHF
TGTGCCAGCAGTCCTCACAGGGGACCCCAGCCCCAGCATTTT
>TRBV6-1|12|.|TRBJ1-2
CASTTYGERKTF
TGTGCCAGCACCACTTACGGGGAGCGGAAGACCTTC
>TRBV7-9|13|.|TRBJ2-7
CASSLTDAYEQYF
TGTGCCAGCAGCTTGACTGACGCCTACGAGCAGTACTTC
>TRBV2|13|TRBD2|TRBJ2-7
CAILAGEGYEQYF
TGTGCCATCCTAGCGGGGGAGGGCTACGAGCAGTACTTC
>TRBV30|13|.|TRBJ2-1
CAWSVLGLYEQFF
TGTGCCTGGAGTGTACTAGGGTTATATGAGCAGTTCTTC
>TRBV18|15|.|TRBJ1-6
CASSLGRPGGSPLHF
TGTGCCAGCTCACTAGGACGGCCGGGAGGTTCACCCCTCCACTTT
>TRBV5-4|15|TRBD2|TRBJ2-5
CASSSRTSGQETQYF
TGTGCCAGCAGCTCCCGGACTAGCGGCCAAGAGACCCAGTACTTC
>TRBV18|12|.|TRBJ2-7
CASSPGGNEQYF
TGTGCCAGCTCACCAGGAGGAAACGAGCAGTACTTC
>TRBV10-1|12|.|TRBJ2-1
CASSENRNEQFF
TGCGCCAGCAGTGAGAACAGGAATGAGCAGTTCTTC
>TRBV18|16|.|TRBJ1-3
CASSPRVIDIGNTIYF
TGTGCCAGCTCACCCAGGGTGATCGACATTGGAAACACCATATATTTT